This T cell receptor beta chain was identified in a study of blood T cell repertoires in COVID-19. Looking at the study overall: Sites across the United States, Italy and Spain contributed samples from acute and convalescent COVID-19.

The CDR3 runs to 14 residues. V shed 6 bases, J shed 7 bases, and the junction held 9 bases outside the gene matches. Germline V lookup: CDR1 MDHEN, CDR2 SYDVKM. As handled by the study authors: Reference gene primer amplification gave nucleated cell count estimates. Clones were sequenced by immunoSEQ multiplex PCR, and TCRdb holds only the in-frame ones, with some missing. V and J calls and clone size follow that table, whereas D and trimming were derived from the DNA. The sample consists of 75,000 to 95,000 clones, 74% of them appearing once. Source material: peripheral blood. The chain recombines TRBV28 with TRBJ2-1, with 7 bases fitting TRBD2. The receptor's source is a man between 65 and 85 years old with COVID-19, enrolled during active disease. CDR3 sequence reads: CASRLAGAGNEQFF. CDR3 nucleotide sequence: TGTGCCAGCAGATTAGCGGGCGCAGGTAATGAGCAGTTCTTC.